This T cell receptor (beta chain) was sequenced for a study of blood T cell repertoires in COVID-19. Produced via immunoSEQ multiplex PCR; TCRdb's table is partial and in-frame only. The sample contains some 150,000 clones, over 70% of which appear only once. Trimming left V 6 bases short and J 0 bases short, with 9 bases between. CDR3 length: 14 residues. Germline V CDR1 and CDR2: SGHAT, FQNNGV. The receptor was derived from a human donor in a cohort sampled during active COVID-19. The source material was peripheral blood. V usage is TRBV11-2 and J usage is TRBJ1-3, with D possibly TRBD1 on 5 matching bases. The CDR3 sequence is CASRLTASGNTIYF. The CDR3 nucleotides are TGTGCCAGCAGATTGACAGCCTCTGGAAACACCATATATTTT.